This entry lists 25 T cell receptor beta chains sequenced from one sample in a study of T cell repertoires in cytomegalovirus infection. TCRdb passed the reads through MiXCR, listing each CDR3 protein once. Found here are about 150,000 distinct CDR3 sequences, 30% to 40% of them singletons; the top ten hold 45% to 60%. No antigen has been assigned to these receptors. Specimen: CD8+ T cells from cultured PBMCs, collected from culture after CMV antigen stimulation. The receptor set was obtained from a human donor in good health (CMV status not recorded). Some clones in this sample may be carry-over from other donors' samples.

This clonotype came up many times. This chain joins TRBV28 and TRBJ2-1, with D possibly being TRBD1 (5 bases). Germline V gene sequence: CDR1 MDHEN, CDR2 SYDVKM. V was trimmed by 6 bases and J by 6 bases, leaving 18 bases between them. This CDR3 spans 15 amino acids. CDR3 amino acids: CASRLRPGISNEQFF. As DNA, the CDR3 is TGTGCCAGCAGACTTAGGCCAGGGATTTCCAATGAGCAGTTCTTC.

This clonotype came up a few times. The gene calls are TRBV28 and TRBJ2-7; D remains ambiguous. V dropped 3 bases and J dropped 2 bases, with 14 bases sitting between them. CDR1 and CDR2 (germline): MDHEN, SYDVKM. The CDR3 is made up of 15 amino acids. CDR3 DNA: TGTGCCAGCAGTTTTGACATTCGGGTTCCCTACGAGCAGTACTTC. Encoded protein: CASSFDIRVPYEQYF. The variable domain in full, completed from reference TRBV28 and TRBJ2-7, reads DVKVTQSSRYLVKRTGEKVFLECVQDMDHENMFWYRQDPGLGLRLIYFSYDVKMKEKGDIPEGYSVSREKKERFSLILESASTNQTSMYLCASSFDIRVPYEQYFGPGTRLTVT.

The CDR3 DNA sequence: TGTGCCAGCTCACCAGCAGGGGCGAGGAACACTGAAGCTTTCTTT. Protein: CASSPAGARNTEAFF. This sequence joins TRBV18 and TRBJ1-1; TRBD1 is a possible D gene (6 bases). The CDR3 spans 15 residues. Trimming removed 2 bases from V and 1 base from J, with 11 bases in between. From germline, CDR1 is KGHSH and CDR2 LQKENI.

This clonotype was counted at least ten times. J is TRBJ1-5 and V is TRBV12-3 or TRBV12-4; a possible D gene is TRBD1 (5 bases). V lost 5 bases, J lost 1 base, and 12 bases lay in between. The CDR3 totals 15 residues. CDR3 DNA: TGTGCCAGCAGTCCCGAAGGGACGAGCAATCAGCCCCAGCATTTT. It is translated as CASSPEGTSNQPQHF.

This clonotype occurred a few times. V gene TRBV7-9 combines with J gene TRBJ1-1; no clear D gene. V shed 1 base and J shed 7 bases, with 7 bases lying between them. Germline CDR1 and CDR2: SEHNR and FQNEAQ (reference sequence). CDR3 size: 12 residues. The CDR3 bases are TGTGCCAGCAGCTTAGGAGGCGATGAAGCTTTCTTT. This sequence encodes CASSLGGDEAFF.

CDR3 loop: CASSFSAGDYEQYF. The CDR3 bases are TGTGCCAGCAGCTTCTCTGCAGGGGACTACGAGCAGTACTTC. The chain links TRBV11-2 to TRBJ2-7; tentative D call: TRBD1 (6 bases). V was shortened by 3 bases and J by 3 bases, with 12 bases between the two germline ends. This CDR3 region has 14 residues. Germline V CDR1 and CDR2: SGHAT, FQNNGV.

The table lists this clonotype with a few counts. CDR3 bases: TGTGCCACCAGTGATTTGGGGGGGGGACTAGCGGGTAGAAATGAGCAGTTCTTC. This codes for CATSDLGGGLAGRNEQFF. V usage is TRBV24-1 and J usage is TRBJ2-1, with 12 bases lining up with TRBD2. The CDR3 length is 18 residues. Trimming at V came to 0 bases and at J to 7 bases, leaving 9 bases not matched to a gene. The V gene's germline CDR1 is KGHDR and CDR2 SFDVKD.

This sequence joins TRBV6-5 and TRBJ1-4; 7 nucleotides line up with TRBD1. Trimming at V came to 4 bases and at J to 4 bases, leaving 6 bases not matched to a gene. Germline V gene lookup returns CDR1 MNHEY and CDR2 SVGAGI. This CDR3 is 15 amino acids long. Written as DNA, the CDR3 is TGTGCCAGCAGTTCTACCGGGACAGATAATGAAAAACTGTTTTTT. Amino acid sequence: CASSSTGTDNEKLFF.

This clonotype was counted a few times. The chain combines TRBV7-9 with TRBJ2-7; TRBD1 might be the D (7 bases). There are 17 residues in the CDR3. From germline, CDR1 is SEHNR and CDR2 FQNEAQ (reference sequence). The ends were cut back, 5 bases at V and 2 bases at J, with 22 bases in the middle. CDR3 bases: TGTGCCAGCAGCCCGAAGGGGGCCGGGGGCGACACCTACGAGCAGTACTTC. Translating gives CASSPKGAGGDTYEQYF.

This sequence joins TRBV6-2 or TRBV6-3 and TRBJ2-1, with D tentatively TRBD2 (6 bases). Germline V gene data show CDR1 as MNHEY and CDR2 as SVGEGT. The CDR3 consists of 12 residues. V was trimmed by 5 bases and J by 6 bases, leaving 8 bases between them. The CDR3 spells CASSGTPNEQFF. The DNA of the CDR3 is TGTGCCAGCAGTGGGACTCCCAATGAGCAGTTCTTC.

The chain couples TRBV10-3 to TRBJ2-2; no definite D call. The CDR3 consists of 14 residues. CDR1 ENHRY and CDR2 SYGVKD come from the germline V gene. Trimming left V 3 bases short and J 0 bases short, with 5 bases between. For the CDR3, the DNA is TGTGCCATCAGTGAAAGTCCGAACACCGGGGAGCTGTTTTTT. Its translation is CAISESPNTGELFF.

At least ten counts were recorded for this clonotype. V gene TRBV18 combines with J gene TRBJ1-2, with 8 nucleotides matching TRBD1. The CDR3 consists of 13 residues. The germline CDR1 and CDR2 sequences are KGHSH and LQKENI. V lost 3 bases, J lost 3 bases, and 0 bases stayed unmatched. CDR3 in DNA: TGTGCCAGCTCACCGGGACAGGACTATGGCTACACCTTC. Translation: CASSPGQDYGYTF.

The gene calls are TRBV4-1 and TRBJ1-1; D ambiguous. The CDR3 is made up of 13 amino acids. Per germline, CDR1 MGHRA and CDR2 YSYEKL. Trimming removed 2 bases from V and 4 bases from J, with 8 bases in between. The CDR3 region is CASSQQAVTEAFF. The DNA of the CDR3 is TGCGCCAGCAGCCAACAGGCTGTCACTGAAGCTTTCTTT.

This clonotype was observed a few times. The chain carries TRBV7-9 and TRBJ2-3, with 9 bases that match TRBD2. Germline V CDR1 and CDR2: SEHNR, FQNEAQ (reference sequence). The CDR3 runs to 16 residues. The junction had 3 bases not matched to a gene; V was cut back by 2 bases and J by 0 bases. The CDR3 DNA reads as TGTGCCAGCAGCTTATTTAGCGGGGGAAGCACAGATACGCAGTATTTT. Protein product: CASSLFSGGSTDTQYF.

This clonotype was detected a few times. The V gene is TRBV12-3 or TRBV12-4, the J gene TRBJ1-2; possibly TRBD1 for D (6 bases). V was clipped by 1 base and J by 4 bases, with 13 bases between them. The CDR3 has 15 residues. The CDR3 protein is CASSLGGGTFYGYTF. The CDR3 DNA is TGTGCCAGCAGTTTAGGAGGGGGTACGTTCTATGGCTACACCTTC.

This clonotype showed up many times. The rearrangement joins TRBV7-8 to TRBJ2-2; 7 bases align to TRBD2. The CDR3 covers 17 residues. The germline gives CDR1 SGHVS, CDR2 FQNEAQ. Unmatched junction bases numbered 8, after V lost 2 bases and J lost 2 bases. CDR3 in amino acids: CASSLLSSGENTGELFF. DNA of the CDR3: TGTGCCAGCAGCTTATTGTCCAGCGGGGAAAACACCGGGGAGCTGTTTTTT.

This chain uses TRBV4-2 with TRBJ1-1; D is ambiguous. Germline CDR1 reads LGHNA; CDR2 reads YNFKEQ. This CDR3 spans 14 amino acids. V was trimmed by 0 bases and J by 10 bases, leaving 15 bases between them. The CDR3 bases are TGTGCCAGCAGCCAAGAGGCCACTACGAAGGTAGCTTTCTTT. Translating gives CASSQEATTKVAFF.

The sample holds many counts of this clonotype. This chain uses TRBV9 with TRBJ1-1, with D perhaps matching TRBD1 (5 bases). Germline V gene sequence: CDR1 SGDLS, CDR2 YYNGEE. The CDR3 runs 13 residues. Trimming left V 4 bases short and J 0 bases short, with 7 bases between. CDR3 DNA sequence: TGTGCCAGCAGCCCAGGGTTGAACACTGAAGCTTTCTTT. Its protein is CASSPGLNTEAFF.

The rearrangement uses TRBV12-3 or TRBV12-4 and TRBJ2-3; D may correspond to TRBD1 or TRBD2 (5 bases each). The CDR3 totals 15 residues. Trimming removed 3 bases at V and 2 bases at J, with 12 bases between. CDR3 in DNA: TGTGCCAGCAGTTTGGGACCCCCATCCACAGATACGCAGTATTTT. As protein: CASSLGPPSTDTQYF.

The rearrangement joins TRBV4-1 to TRBJ1-1; D is ambiguous. This CDR3 comprises 15 residues. CDR1 and CDR2 (germline): MGHRA, YSYEKL. The V gene lost 0 bases and the J gene lost 1 base, with 9 bases spanning the gap. CDR3 nucleotides: TGCGCCAGCAGCCAAGATATTCTCGCGAACACTGAAGCTTTCTTT. Amino acids: CASSQDILANTEAFF.

This clonotype was observed many times. This sequence joins TRBV2 and TRBJ1-1; 12 positions agree with TRBD1. Germline assignment: CDR1 SNHLY and CDR2 FYNNEI. This CDR3 is 21 amino acids long. Germline trimming cut 8 bases from V and 0 bases from J; bases unmatched to any gene: 22. The CDR3 is CASGPPRDRGHSSRLNTEAFF. DNA of the CDR3: TGTGCCAGCGGCCCCCCCCGGGACAGGGGGCATTCTTCAAGGTTGAACACTGAAGCTTTCTTT.

V and J are TRBV25-1 and TRBJ1-6; D gene unclear. The CDR3 runs 13 residues. Germline assignment: CDR1 MGHDK and CDR2 SYGVNS. The ends were cut back, 3 bases at V and 11 bases at J, with 11 bases in the middle. CDR3 nucleotide sequence: TGTGCCAGCAGTGACCCCCTTGGGGCACCCCTCCACTTT. It specifies CASSDPLGAPLHF.

The chain carries TRBV10-3 and TRBJ2-7, with 7 bases aligning to TRBD1. Germline V gene data show CDR1 as ENHRY and CDR2 as SYGVKD. This CDR3 is 14 amino acids long. J gave up 1 base and V 1 base, and 1 base lay outside the gene matches. This CDR3 reads CAISELTGSYEQYF. CDR3 in DNA: TGTGCCATCAGTGAGTTGACAGGGTCCTACGAGCAGTACTTC.

This clonotype appeared a few times. The V gene is TRBV7-6, the J gene TRBJ2-1, with TRBD1 matching over 7 bases. Germline CDR1 reads SGHVS; CDR2 reads FNYEAQ. Trimming at V came to 5 bases and at J to 0 bases, leaving 10 bases not matched to a gene. The CDR3 is 17 residues long. CDR3 in DNA: TGTGCCAGCAGCGCTTACAGGGGCGGAAGCTCCTACAATGAGCAGTTCTTC. Encoded protein: CASSAYRGGSSYNEQFF.

This clonotype was recorded at least ten times. This may stem from a read error, because a much larger clone lies one nucleotide away. V and J are TRBV7-9 and TRBJ2-1; possible D gene TRBD2, 5 bases. Germline V CDR1 and CDR2: SEHNR, FQNEAQ (reference sequence). The CDR3 covers 15 residues. V lost 5 bases and J 0 bases, leaving 11 bases between the germline ends. The CDR3 loop reads CASSPPGSSYNEQFF. The CDR3 coding sequence is TGTGCCAGCAGCCCCCCGGGGAGCTCCTACAATGAGCAGTTCTTC.